Only one count was recorded for the clone carrying this TCR beta chain. Its specificity is not known. Germline CDR1 KGHSH, CDR2 LQKENI. The CDR3 consists of 14 residues. V was trimmed by 2 bases and J by 8 bases, leaving 13 bases between them. Measured with immunoSEQ multiplex PCR; TCRdb has only the in-frame clones, and not every one. There are tens of thousands of clones in the sample; about 90% occur only once, and about 7% lies in the top ten. The data derive from a study of T cells in localized non-small cell lung cancer. General observations from the study: Elevated blood T cell density was associated with longer overall survival.

This TCR came from a male donor aged 60 or over with stage I squamous cell lung carcinoma. The sample consisted of peripheral blood, taken before any cancer treatment. V and J are TRBV18 and TRBJ2-1; D not certain. CDR3 sequence reads: CASSPASRRDEQFF. The DNA of the CDR3 is TGTGCCAGCTCACCAGCCTCAAGAAGGGATGAGCAGTTCTTC.